These 9 T cell receptor beta chains came from one sample sequenced in a study of cytomegalovirus exposure and HLA in healthy donors. In the PCR, 60 Vbeta and 13 Jbeta primers were used. The protocol was immunoSEQ multiplex PCR, while the TCRdb copy is restricted to in-frame clones and leaves out a portion. The sample contains approximately 190,000 clones, approximately 86% of which appear only once. The sequenced sample consisted of PBMCs. The source of these receptors is a boy between 2 and 15 years old in good health and CMV-seronegative.

V is TRBV15 and J is TRBJ2-1, with 8 bases lining up with TRBD1. The CDR3 length is 13 residues. Losses at the gene ends were 6 bases for V and 4 bases for J; bases not matched to a gene: 2. CDR1 is LNHNV, CDR2 YYDKDF, per germline (reference sequence). CDR3 nucleotides: TGTGCCACCAGTGGACAGGGTTACAATGAGCAGTTCTTC. Translated, it gives CATSGQGYNEQFF.

V usage is TRBV7-9 and J usage is TRBJ2-3; TRBD2 matches at 9 bases. The CDR3 totals 14 residues. CDR1 SEHNR and CDR2 FQNEAQ come from the germline V gene (reference sequence). After removal of 3 bases from V and 4 bases from J, the junction contained 2 bases not matched to a gene. The CDR3, as DNA: TGTGCCAGCAGCTTGACTAGCGGCGCAGATACGCAGTATTTT. As protein: CASSLTSGADTQYF.

The V and J genes are TRBV9 and TRBJ1-2; D not certain. Between the trimmed V and J ends, which lost 4 bases and 6 bases, there was a span of 19 bases. The CDR3 is 15 residues long. CDR1 SGDLS and CDR2 YYNGEE come from the germline V gene. The DNA for the CDR3 is TGTGCCAGCAGCCCCCGACGGGCGGGAAGAGATGGCTACACCTTC. It translates to CASSPRRAGRDGYTF.

The chain links TRBV12-1 to TRBJ2-1; the D segment call TRBD2 is taken from the table without a DNA check. TRBV12-1 is classified as a pseudogene. This CDR3 contains 13 residues. CDR3 coding DNA: TGTGCCAGCAGCTTCCTAGCGGAAAATGAGCAGTTCTTC. As protein: CASSFLAENEQFF.

Notes on this clone: This CDR3 is also generated by other DNA sequences in the sample. The chain combines TRBV10-1 with TRBJ1-1; the D gene is possibly TRBD1 (6 bases). Germline V lookup: CDR1 WNHNN, CDR2 SYGVQD (reference sequence). CDR3 length: 16 amino acids. Between the trimmed V and J ends, which lost 0 bases and 4 bases, there was a span of 15 bases. The CDR3 sequence is CASSESRGAGGTEAFF. Written as DNA, the CDR3 is TGCGCCAGCAGTGAGTCTCGGGGGGCGGGAGGCACTGAAGCTTTCTTT.

The chain joins TRBV28 to TRBJ1-1; D not certain. The CDR3 length is 12 residues. Per germline, CDR1 MDHEN and CDR2 SYDVKM. Trimming pared 6 bases from V and 4 bases from J, leaving 9 bases between. CDR3 in amino acids: CASSFRGTEAFF. The CDR3 coding sequence is TGTGCCAGCAGCTTTCGGGGCACTGAAGCTTTCTTT.

The sample holds a few counts of this clone. The rearrangement links TRBV4-1 to TRBJ1-4, with D maybe TRBD1 (5 bases). Germline V gene data show CDR1 as MGHRA and CDR2 as YSYEKL. V lost 4 bases and J 3 bases, leaving 15 bases between the germline ends. The CDR3 runs 16 residues. Written as DNA, the CDR3 is TGCGCCAGCAGCCGAACGCAGGGAATGGCTAATGAAAAACTGTTTTTT. Translating gives CASSRTQGMANEKLFF.

The CDR3 here is CASSLDNSGYGYTF. DNA for the CDR3: TGTGCCAGCAGCTTGGATAACAGCGGCTATGGCTACACCTTC. This chain connects TRBV5-6 to TRBJ1-2; D is unresolved. Germline assignment: CDR1 SGHDT and CDR2 YYEEEE. The CDR3 has 14 amino acids. Deletions cut 0 bases from V and 4 bases from J, with 10 bases between.

The chain is built from TRBV6-1 and TRBJ2-7; TRBD2 aligns across 12 bases. CDR3 length: 13 amino acids. Germline values: CDR1 MNHNS, CDR2 SASEGT. Losses at the gene ends were 8 bases for V and 9 bases for J; bases not matched to a gene: 8. The CDR3 loop is CASRLAGELGQYF. CDR3 nucleotide sequence: TGTGCCAGCCGACTAGCGGGAGAGTTAGGGCAGTACTTC.